Here is one T cell receptor beta chain with its context. The data are from a study of T cells in Graves' hyperthyroidism and ophthalmopathy. The germline V gene has CDR1 MNHEY and CDR2 SMNVEV (reference sequence). This CDR3 is built from 15 residues. With V trimmed by 4 bases and J by 7 bases, 3 bases remained unmatched. In the ophthalmopathy cohort, Clinical Activity Score was at least 3, NOSPECS grade at least 4, and duration under 3 months. The CDR3 regions of TCR beta were amplified from RNA transcripts. First-round RT-PCR targeting the TCR CDR3 was performed with the HTBI primer set. TCRdb re-called the multiplex PCR reads with MiXCR, one entry per CDR3 protein. The data contain some 350,000 distinct CDR3 sequences, 12% to 15% of them singletons.

Input material: blood. The chain joins TRBV27 to TRBJ1-6, with TRBD1 matching over 11 bases. This receptor was taken from a woman aged 55-69 years with Graves' ophthalmopathy. CDR3 sequence reads: CASSYGQGANSPLHF. CDR3 DNA sequence: TGTGCCAGCAGTTACGGACAGGGGGCAAATTCACCCCTCCACTTT.